The clone carrying this TCR beta chain was seen more than once but under ten times. This CDR3 spans 15 amino acids. Germline V gene sequence: CDR1 SNHLY, CDR2 FYNNEI. V was pared by 6 bases and J by 3 bases, with 17 bases between. The record originates from a study of blood T cell repertoires in COVID-19. Study as a whole: Researchers got acute and convalescent COVID-19 samples from the United States, Italy and Spain. Sample material is recorded as cDNA or gDNA derived from T cells, B-cell-depleted T cells, or PBMCs.

Authors' processing steps: The assay estimated nucleated cells by amplifying reference gene primers. Sequenced by immunoSEQ multiplex PCR; TCRdb stores in-frame clones only, minus some. V, J and clone size reflect that table, while D and trimming were determined from the DNA. In the table there are roughly 80,000 clones, 70% to 90% of which are singletons. The receptor was derived from a woman aged 80 or over with acute or convalescent COVID-19. Material: peripheral blood. This chain uses TRBV2 with TRBJ1-2; D possibly corresponds to TRBD1 (5 bases). CDR3 nucleotide sequence: TGTGCCAGCAGCGAACTGTTCAGGGAGGACTATGGCTACACCTTC. It codes for CASSELFREDYGYTF.